This passage covers 23 T cell receptor beta chains from one sample sequenced in a study of T-cell memory formation after mild COVID-19. TCRdb re-analysed the 5' RACE reads in MiXCR, keeping a single row per CDR3 protein. The sample holds roughly 40,000 distinct CDR3 sequences, roughly 7.2% seen once. Sequencing input: PBMCs or a T cell subset sorted from them (not recorded which). These receptors were taken from an adult who had mild COVID-19 (a few samples of this study predate the infection). Cell type and time point are not known.

This clonotype was recorded at least ten times. V and J are TRBV13 and TRBJ2-3; D is unresolved. V shed 1 base and J shed 3 bases, with 5 bases lying between them. The CDR3 has 13 residues. In germline, CDR1 is PRHDT, CDR2 FYEKMQ (reference sequence). For the CDR3, the DNA is TGTGCCAGCAGCTTAGCCGAAACAGATACGCAGTATTTT. The encoded protein is CASSLAETDTQYF.

This clonotype was recorded at least ten times. This sequence joins TRBV5-6 and TRBJ2-6; unclear D gene. Trimming shortened V by 1 base and J by 0 bases, and 5 bases separated the two germline ends. The CDR3 runs 15 residues. Germline-derived CDR1 and CDR2 are SGHDT and YYEEEE. The CDR3 region has the DNA TGTGCCAGCAGCTTGTTGAGCTCTGGGGCCAACGTCCTGACTTTC. Protein: CASSLLSSGANVLTF. The full variable domain, in which reference TRBV5-6 and TRBJ2-6 provide the parts outside the CDR3, is DAGVTQSPTHLIKTRGQQVTLRCSPKSGHDTVSWYQQALGQGPQFIFQYYEEEERQRGNFPDRFSGHQFPNYSSELNVNALLLGDSALYLCASSLLSSGANVLTFGAGSRLTVL.

This clonotype was seen at least ten times. This sequence joins TRBV18 and TRBJ2-7; 8 bases map to TRBD1. V shed 3 bases and J 5 bases; nucleotides not matched to a gene: 12. This CDR3 comprises 16 residues. CDR1 KGHSH and CDR2 LQKENI come from the germline V gene. CDR3 bases: TGTGCCAGCTCACCCCTAGACAGGGGCGGCCGGCACGAGCAGTACTTC. Its protein is CASSPLDRGGRHEQYF.

This sequence joins TRBV21-1 and TRBJ1-5; the table's TRBD1 call for D was not verified on the DNA. TRBV21-1 is an annotated pseudogene. The CDR3 covers 14 residues. The CDR3 coding sequence is TGTGCCAGCAGCAAAGCCCGGGGGATTCAGCCCCAGCATTTT. It codes for CASSKARGIQPQHF.

This clonotype was counted only a few times. The rearrangement links TRBV11-3 to TRBJ2-7; possible D gene TRBD1, 5 bases. Between the trimmed V and J ends, which lost 8 bases and 0 bases, there was a span of 14 bases. Germline-derived CDR1 and CDR2 are SGHNT and YENEEA. The CDR3 contains 14 residues. The CDR3 sequence: CASSKTDNSYEQYF. Here the CDR3 DNA reads TGTGCCAGCTCCAAGACGGACAACTCCTACGAGCAGTACTTC.

This clonotype has at least ten counts. The J gene is TRBJ2-1, the V gene TRBV13; the match to TRBD1 covers 7 bases. This CDR3 comprises 16 residues. Losses at the gene ends were 4 bases for V and 3 bases for J; bases not matched to a gene: 9. The germline gives CDR1 PRHDT, CDR2 FYEKMQ (reference sequence). The CDR3 DNA reads as TGTGCCAGCAGCTACTACAGACAGGGAAGCTACAATGAGCAGTTCTTC. Amino acid sequence: CASSYYRQGSYNEQFF.

This clonotype was seen many times. This sequence joins TRBV24-1 and TRBJ2-1; TRBD1 is a possible D gene (5 bases). With 5 bases removed from V and 4 bases from J, the gap between germline ends came to 11 bases. Germline assignment: CDR1 KGHDR and CDR2 SFDVKD. The CDR3 is made up of 14 amino acids. The CDR3 nucleotides are TGTGCCACCAGTGCGGCGACAGTGTACAATGAGCAGTTCTTC. Translated, it gives CATSAATVYNEQFF.

This clonotype was picked up a small number of times. The V call is TRBV5-4, the J call TRBJ2-3, with D tentatively TRBD2 (7 bases). V was pared by 0 bases and J by 0 bases, with 11 bases between. Germline loops: CDR1 SGHNT, CDR2 YYREEE (reference sequence). This CDR3 spans 16 amino acids. The CDR3 here is CASSLDRGASTDTQYF. CDR3 DNA sequence: TGTGCCAGCAGCTTGGACCGGGGGGCGAGCACAGATACGCAGTATTTT.

This clonotype was seen ten or more times. The V gene is TRBV7-2, the J gene TRBJ1-2, with 11 positions matching TRBD1. V shed 5 bases and J 8 bases; nucleotides not matched to a gene: 7. This CDR3 spans 14 amino acids. Germline values: CDR1 SGHTA, CDR2 FQGNSA. CDR3 loop: CASSAGTGGRGYTF. The CDR3 nucleotides read TGTGCCAGCAGCGCCGGGACAGGGGGACGGGGCTACACCTTC.

This clonotype has a count of ten or more. The chain employs TRBV2 and TRBJ2-7, with D tentatively TRBD2 (5 bases). This CDR3 region has 14 residues. The V gene lost 6 bases and the J gene lost 3 bases, with 15 bases spanning the gap. Germline loops: CDR1 SNHLY, CDR2 FYNNEI. The CDR3 loop reads CASSLRGFDYEQYF. The CDR3 DNA is TGTGCCAGCAGCCTCCGGGGATTTGACTACGAGCAGTACTTC.

This clonotype was seen at least ten times. V usage is TRBV24-1 and J usage is TRBJ2-3, with D perhaps matching TRBD1 or TRBD2 (5 bases each). The CDR3 covers 13 residues. V was shortened by 5 bases and J by 11 bases, with 16 bases between the two germline ends. Germline CDR1 reads KGHDR; CDR2 reads SFDVKD. The CDR3, as DNA: TGTGCCACCAGTGCGCCGCCCAGGGACGAGCAGTATTTT. Its translation is CATSAPPRDEQYF.

The chain uses TRBV29-1 and TRBJ2-5; no reliable D call. The CDR3 has 12 residues. Germline values: CDR1 SQVTM, CDR2 ANQGSEA. Trimming removed 5 bases at V and 2 bases at J, with 9 bases between. The CDR3 coding sequence is TGCAGCGTTCTGGCCGTTCAAGAGACCCAGTACTTC. It specifies CSVLAVQETQYF.

This clonotype appeared many times. The V and J genes are TRBV20-1 and TRBJ2-3, with D hard to call. CDR1 and CDR2 (germline): DFQATT, SNEGSKA (reference sequence). The V and J ends lost 1 base and 2 bases respectively, with 10 bases between them. This CDR3 spans 14 amino acids. The CDR3 loop is CSARARRYTDTQYF. In DNA form, the CDR3 reads TGCAGTGCTAGAGCAAGGCGGTACACAGATACGCAGTATTTT.

This sequence joins TRBV5-4 and TRBJ2-7; 10 positions match TRBD1. Germline values: CDR1 SGHNT, CDR2 YYREEE (reference sequence). V lost 4 bases to trimming and J lost 3 bases; unmatched junction nucleotides: 4. CDR3 size: 14 residues. The CDR3 sequence: CASSVDRGLYEQYF. The CDR3 coding sequence is TGTGCCAGCAGCGTTGACAGGGGGCTCTACGAGCAGTACTTC.

This clonotype was counted many times. The chain recombines TRBV12-3 or TRBV12-4 with TRBJ2-6; TRBD1 is a possible D gene (6 bases). With 3 bases removed from V and 0 bases from J, the gap between germline ends came to 6 bases. CDR3 length: 15 amino acids. The CDR3 here is CASSFRGSGANVLTF. The CDR3 DNA sequence: TGTGCCAGCAGTTTCAGGGGCTCTGGGGCCAACGTCCTGACTTTC.

The chain has TRBV2 and TRBJ1-5, with TRBD1 matching 7 bases. Germline-derived CDR1 and CDR2 are SNHLY and FYNNEI. V lost 3 bases and J lost 1; bases outside the gene matches: 3. The CDR3 runs to 15 residues. For the CDR3, the DNA is TGTGCCAGCAGTGAGAGACAGGGAAGCAATCAGCCCCAGCATTTT. Its translation is CASSERQGSNQPQHF.

This clonotype has ten or more counts. V is TRBV7-9 and J is TRBJ1-1, with 7 bases fitting TRBD1. Germline CDR1 is SEHNR and CDR2 is FQNEAQ (reference sequence). Trimming at V came to 3 bases and at J to 2 bases, leaving 3 bases not matched to a gene. CDR3 length equals 14 residues. This chain's CDR3 is CASSLKGANTEAFF. The CDR3 region has the DNA TGTGCCAGCAGCTTGAAGGGGGCCAACACTGAAGCTTTCTTT.

This clonotype was seen a handful of times. The chain uses TRBV30 and TRBJ1-6; D might be TRBD1 (5 bases). The V gene's germline CDR1 is GTSNPN and CDR2 SVGIG (reference sequence). The CDR3 consists of 14 residues. With 0 bases removed from V and 7 bases from J, the gap between germline ends came to 10 bases. The CDR3 bases are TGTGCCTGGAGTGTACTATGGGGGAATTCACCCCTCCACTTT. This encodes CAWSVLWGNSPLHF.

The rearrangement uses TRBV5-1 and TRBJ2-5; TRBD2 might be the D (6 bases). Germline values: CDR1 SGHRS, CDR2 YFSETQ. V was pared by 0 bases and J by 4 bases, with 13 bases between. The CDR3 spans 15 residues. The CDR3 is CASSLEGLEGETQYF. CDR3 sequence (DNA): TGCGCCAGCAGCTTGGAGGGACTCGAGGGAGAGACCCAGTACTTC.

This clonotype turned up a few times. The chain is built from TRBV9 and TRBJ2-5; 8 bases are shared with TRBD2. The CDR3 sequence is 16 residues long. The V and J ends lost 3 bases and 2 bases, in that order; junction bases with no gene match: 9. Germline V gene sequence: CDR1 SGDLS, CDR2 YYNGEE. The CDR3 DNA is TGTGCCAGCAGCGGGACTAGCCTTCTACTTCAAGAGACCCAGTACTTC. Protein: CASSGTSLLLQETQYF.

There are many counts of this clonotype. V and J are TRBV5-1 and TRBJ2-5, with D perhaps being TRBD1 or TRBD2 (5 bases each). Germline-derived CDR1 and CDR2 are SGHRS and YFSETQ. The CDR3 has 14 amino acids. Trimming took 4 bases from V and 0 from J, leaving 10 bases between them. The CDR3 region is CASSPVGDQETQYF. The CDR3 bases are TGCGCCAGCAGCCCGGTGGGGGACCAAGAGACCCAGTACTTC.

In its sample, this clonotype was seen a few times. V and J are TRBV27 and TRBJ1-1; D not certain. Per germline, CDR1 MNHEY and CDR2 SMNVEV (reference sequence). V lost 2 bases and J 1 base, leaving 8 bases between the germline ends. The CDR3 loop spans 14 amino acids. The CDR3 DNA reads TGTGCCAGCAGTTTAAAGTGGGAGAACACTGAAGCTTTCTTT. This sequence encodes CASSLKWENTEAFF.

The chain's CDR3 is CASSHTGGIQPQHF. The CDR3 DNA follows: TGTGCCAGCAGCCACACAGGGGGCATTCAGCCCCAGCATTTT. The chain has TRBV3-1 and TRBJ1-5, with TRBD1 matching over 9 bases. Germline V CDR1 and CDR2: LGHDT, YNNKEL (reference sequence). The CDR3 runs to 14 residues. Losses at the gene ends were 3 bases for V and 6 bases for J; bases not matched to a gene: 3.